This T cell receptor (beta chain) was sequenced for a study of blood T cell repertoires in COVID-19. For the study at large: COVID-19 samples collected from the United States, Italy and Spain covered acute and convalescent phases. Nucleic acid was either cDNA or gDNA, and it came from T cells, B-cell-depleted T cells, or PBMCs.

As originally analysed: Reference gene primers were amplified, and this amplification served to estimate nucleated cell counts. The assay was immunoSEQ multiplex PCR, and TCRdb's table has in-frame clones only and misses some. V and J calls and clone size follow that table, whereas D and trimming were derived from the DNA. The sample lists 220,000 or so clones; 85% were seen once. This CDR3 contains 13 residues. Germline values: CDR1 MDHEN, CDR2 SYDVKM. V dropped 7 bases and J dropped 2 bases, with 9 bases sitting between them. The clonotype originates from a middle-aged man who had recovered from COVID-19. The material sequenced was peripheral blood. The chain employs TRBV28 and TRBJ1-5; D is unclear. The CDR3 sequence: CASTSGGNQPQHF. The CDR3 nucleotides are TGTGCCAGCACTTCCGGAGGCAATCAGCCCCAGCATTTT.